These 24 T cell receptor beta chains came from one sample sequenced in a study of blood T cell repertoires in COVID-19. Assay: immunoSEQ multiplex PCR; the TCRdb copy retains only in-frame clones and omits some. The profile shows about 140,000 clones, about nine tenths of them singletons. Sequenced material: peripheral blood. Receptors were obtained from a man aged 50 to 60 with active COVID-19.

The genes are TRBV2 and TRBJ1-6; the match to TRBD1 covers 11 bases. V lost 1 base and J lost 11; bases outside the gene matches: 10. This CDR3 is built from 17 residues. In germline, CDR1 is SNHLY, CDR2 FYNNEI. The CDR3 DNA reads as TGTGCCAGCAGTGAAGGACTTGGACAGGGGGCGCGAACACCCCTCCACTTT. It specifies CASSEGLGQGARTPLHF.

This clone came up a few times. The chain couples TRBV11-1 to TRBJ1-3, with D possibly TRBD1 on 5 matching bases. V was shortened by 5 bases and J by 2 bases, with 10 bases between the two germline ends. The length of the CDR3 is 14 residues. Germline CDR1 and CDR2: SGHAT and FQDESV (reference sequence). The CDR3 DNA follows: TGTGCCAGCAGCCTAGAGGGGCCTGGAAACACCATATATTTT. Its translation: CASSLEGPGNTIYF.

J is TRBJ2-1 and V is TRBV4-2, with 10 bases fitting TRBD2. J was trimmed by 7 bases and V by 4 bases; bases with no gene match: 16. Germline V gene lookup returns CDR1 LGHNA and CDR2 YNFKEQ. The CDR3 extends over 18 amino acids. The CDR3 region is CASSRRSSPGLAQNEQFF. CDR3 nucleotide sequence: TGTGCCAGCAGCCGCCGAAGCTCACCGGGACTAGCGCAGAATGAGCAGTTCTTC.

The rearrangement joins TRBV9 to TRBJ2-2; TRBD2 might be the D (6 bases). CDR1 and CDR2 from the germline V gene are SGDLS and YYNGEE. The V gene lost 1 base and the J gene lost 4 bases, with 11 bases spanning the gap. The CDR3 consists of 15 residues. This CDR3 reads CASSVRGGITGELFF. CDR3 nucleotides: TGTGCCAGCAGCGTAAGGGGCGGGATCACCGGGGAGCTGTTTTTT.

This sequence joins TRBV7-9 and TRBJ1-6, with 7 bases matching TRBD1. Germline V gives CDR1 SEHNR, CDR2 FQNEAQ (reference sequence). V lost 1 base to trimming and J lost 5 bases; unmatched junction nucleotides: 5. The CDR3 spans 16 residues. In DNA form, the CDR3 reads TGTGCCAGCAGCTTAGTGGGGACAGATAATAATTCACCCCTCCACTTT. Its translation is CASSLVGTDNNSPLHF.

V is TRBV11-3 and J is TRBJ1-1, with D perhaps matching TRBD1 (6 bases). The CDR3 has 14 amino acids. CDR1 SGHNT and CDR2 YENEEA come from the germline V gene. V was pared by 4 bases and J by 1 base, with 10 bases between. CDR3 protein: CASSSDSKNTEAFF. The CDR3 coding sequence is TGTGCCAGCAGCTCGGACAGTAAGAACACTGAAGCTTTCTTT.

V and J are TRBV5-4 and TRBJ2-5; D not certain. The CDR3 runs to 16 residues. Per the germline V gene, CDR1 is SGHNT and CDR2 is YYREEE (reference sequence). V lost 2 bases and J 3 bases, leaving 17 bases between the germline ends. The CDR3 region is CASSFSLSANKETQYF. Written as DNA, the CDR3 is TGTGCCAGCAGCTTTAGTTTAAGCGCCAACAAAGAGACCCAGTACTTC.

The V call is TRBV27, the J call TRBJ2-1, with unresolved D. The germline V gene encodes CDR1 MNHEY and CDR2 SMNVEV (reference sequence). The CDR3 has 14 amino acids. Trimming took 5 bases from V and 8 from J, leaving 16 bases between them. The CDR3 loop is CASSPESPSDEQFF. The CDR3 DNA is TGTGCCAGCAGTCCTGAATCCCCCTCGGATGAGCAGTTCTTC.

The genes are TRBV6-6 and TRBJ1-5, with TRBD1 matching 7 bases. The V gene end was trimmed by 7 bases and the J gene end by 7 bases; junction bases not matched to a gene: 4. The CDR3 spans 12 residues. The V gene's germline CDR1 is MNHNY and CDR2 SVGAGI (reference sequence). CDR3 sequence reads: CASKDRTQPQHF. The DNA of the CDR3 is TGTGCCAGCAAGGACAGGACCCAGCCCCAGCATTTT.

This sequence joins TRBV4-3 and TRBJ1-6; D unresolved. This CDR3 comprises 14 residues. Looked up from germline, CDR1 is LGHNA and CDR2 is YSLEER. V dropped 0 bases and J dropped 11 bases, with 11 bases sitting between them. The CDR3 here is CASSQDRIVTPLHF. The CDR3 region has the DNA TGCGCCAGCAGCCAAGACAGGATAGTTACACCCCTCCACTTT.

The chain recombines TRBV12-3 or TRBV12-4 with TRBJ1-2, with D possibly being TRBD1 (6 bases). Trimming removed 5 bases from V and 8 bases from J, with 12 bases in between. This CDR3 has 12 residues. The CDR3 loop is CASSPQGGGYTF. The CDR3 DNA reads TGTGCCAGCAGTCCACAGGGAGGGGGCTACACCTTC.

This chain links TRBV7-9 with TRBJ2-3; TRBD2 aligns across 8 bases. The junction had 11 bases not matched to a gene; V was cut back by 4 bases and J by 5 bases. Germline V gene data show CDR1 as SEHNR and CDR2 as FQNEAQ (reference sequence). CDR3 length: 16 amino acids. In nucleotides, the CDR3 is TGTGCCAGCAGCTCGATCGGGGGGGCCTTGAGAGATACGCAGTATTTT. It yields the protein CASSSIGGALRDTQYF.

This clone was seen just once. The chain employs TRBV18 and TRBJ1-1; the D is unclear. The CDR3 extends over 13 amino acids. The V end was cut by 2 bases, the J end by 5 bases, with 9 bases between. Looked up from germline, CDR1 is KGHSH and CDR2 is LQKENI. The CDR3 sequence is CASSPLSETEAFF. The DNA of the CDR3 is TGTGCCAGCTCACCATTAAGCGAAACTGAAGCTTTCTTT.

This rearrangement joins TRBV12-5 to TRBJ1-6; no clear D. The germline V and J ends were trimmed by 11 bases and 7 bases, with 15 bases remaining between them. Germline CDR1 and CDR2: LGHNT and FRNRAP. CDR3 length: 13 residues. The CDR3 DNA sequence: TGTGCTTCTTCCTTGTACGAGAATTCACCCCTCCACTTT. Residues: CASSLYENSPLHF.

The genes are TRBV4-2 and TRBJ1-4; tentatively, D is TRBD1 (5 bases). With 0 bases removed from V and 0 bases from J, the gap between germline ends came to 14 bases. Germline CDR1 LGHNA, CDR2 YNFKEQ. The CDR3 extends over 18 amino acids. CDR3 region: CASSQDTGVSATNEKLFF. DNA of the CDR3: TGTGCCAGCAGCCAAGATACAGGCGTGTCTGCAACTAATGAAAAACTGTTTTTT.

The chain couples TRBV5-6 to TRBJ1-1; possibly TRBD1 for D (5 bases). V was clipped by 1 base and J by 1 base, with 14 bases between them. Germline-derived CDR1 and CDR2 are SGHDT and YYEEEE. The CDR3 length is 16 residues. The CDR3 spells CASSLWGRPTNTEAFF. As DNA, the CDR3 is TGTGCCAGCAGCTTGTGGGGCAGACCCACGAACACTGAAGCTTTCTTT.

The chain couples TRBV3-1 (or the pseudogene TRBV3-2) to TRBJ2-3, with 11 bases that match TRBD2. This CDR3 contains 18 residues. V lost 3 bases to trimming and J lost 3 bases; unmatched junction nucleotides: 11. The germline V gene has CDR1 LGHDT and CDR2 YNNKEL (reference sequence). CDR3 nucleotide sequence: TGTGCCAGCAGCCACGGACGAACTAGCGGGGGAGCTACAGATACGCAGTATTTT. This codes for CASSHGRTSGGATDTQYF.

DNA of the CDR3: TGTGCCAGCAGGTTCGGGGGGACCCAAGAGACCCAGTACTTC. Translated: CASRFGGTQETQYF. J is TRBJ2-5 and V is TRBV3-1 (or the pseudogene TRBV3-2); 7 bases match TRBD2. Trimming at V came to 6 bases and at J to 1 base, leaving 5 bases not matched to a gene. Germline lookup yields CDR1 LGHDT and CDR2 YNNKEL (reference sequence). CDR3 size: 14 residues.

The CDR3 region is CASSSPGLAETQYF. As DNA, the CDR3 is TGTGCCAGCAGCTCCCCGGGACTAGCAGAGACCCAGTACTTC. The V gene is TRBV5-6, the J gene TRBJ2-5; 9 bases agree with TRBD2. V was clipped by 3 bases and J by 4 bases; unmatched bases: 4. The CDR3 has 14 residues. Germline V gives CDR1 SGHDT, CDR2 YYEEEE. Drawing the rest from reference TRBV5-6 and TRBJ2-5, the complete variable domain is DAGVTQSPTHLIKTRGQQVTLRCSPKSGHDTVSWYQQALGQGPQFIFQYYEEEERQRGNFPDRFSGHQFPNYSSELNVNALLLGDSALYLCASSSPGLAETQYFGPGTRLLVL.

CDR3 coding DNA: TGTGCCAGTAGTATAAACAGGAACTATGGCTACACCTTC. Translated: CASSINRNYGYTF. This chain joins TRBV19 and TRBJ1-2; possibly TRBD1 for D (5 bases). This CDR3 has 13 residues. Deletions cut 2 bases from V and 2 bases from J, with 6 bases between. Germline V gene data show CDR1 as LNHDA and CDR2 as SQIVND (reference sequence). The full variable domain, with the rest looked up from reference TRBV19 and TRBJ1-2, is DGGITQSPKYLFRKEGQNVTLSCEQNLNHDAMYWYRQDPGQGLRLIYYSQIVNDFQKGDIAEGYSVSREKKESFPLTVTSAQKNPTAFYLCASSINRNYGYTFGSGTRLTVV.

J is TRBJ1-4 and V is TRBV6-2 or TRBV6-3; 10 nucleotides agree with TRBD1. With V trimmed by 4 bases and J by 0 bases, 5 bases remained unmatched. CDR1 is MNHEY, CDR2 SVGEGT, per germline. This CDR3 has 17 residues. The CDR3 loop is CASSSLGTGATNEKLFF. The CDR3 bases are TGTGCCAGCAGTTCCCTCGGGACAGGGGCAACTAATGAAAAACTGTTTTTT.

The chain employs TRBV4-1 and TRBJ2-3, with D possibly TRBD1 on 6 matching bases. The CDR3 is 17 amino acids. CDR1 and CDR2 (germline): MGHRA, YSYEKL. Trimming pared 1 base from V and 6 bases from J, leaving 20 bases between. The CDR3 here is CASSQVSQGCPMDTQYF. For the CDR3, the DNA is TGCGCCAGCAGCCAAGTATCGCAGGGGTGCCCGATGGATACGCAGTATTTT.

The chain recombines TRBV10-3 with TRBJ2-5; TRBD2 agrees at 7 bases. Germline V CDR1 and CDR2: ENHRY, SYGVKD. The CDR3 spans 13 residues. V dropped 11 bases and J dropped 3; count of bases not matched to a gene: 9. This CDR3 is CASSGTNKETQYF. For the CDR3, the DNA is TGTGCCTCCTCCGGGACTAATAAAGAGACCCAGTACTTC.

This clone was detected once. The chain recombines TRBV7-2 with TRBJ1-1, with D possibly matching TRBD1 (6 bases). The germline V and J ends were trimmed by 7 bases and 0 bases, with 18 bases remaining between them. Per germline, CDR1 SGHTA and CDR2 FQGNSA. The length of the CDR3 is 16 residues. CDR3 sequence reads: CASNVLPRGMNTEAFF. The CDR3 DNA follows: TGTGCCAGCAACGTTTTACCTAGGGGGATGAACACTGAAGCTTTCTTT.